This TCR beta chain is drawn from a study of CD8 T cells in Susac syndrome. RNA amounts of about 0.5 to 1 ug underwent reverse transcription with random hexamers. Across 54 Vbeta and 13 Jbeta, TCR beta CDR3 was amplified with immunoSEQ multiplex PCR. TCRdb analysed the immunoSEQ multiplex PCR reads with MiXCR anew, one entry per CDR3 protein. The sample holds some 110,000 distinct CDR3 sequences; approximately 95% are singletons and the top ten take around 0.3%. The CDR3 totals 13 residues. Looked up from germline, CDR1 is MNHEY and CDR2 is SMNVEV (reference sequence). V lost 6 bases and J lost 4, with 7 bases in between. Sequencing of TCR beta covered CD8+ and CD4+ T cells obtained from blood. Control patients had untreated stable or active relapsing-remitting multiple sclerosis by revised McDonald criteria.

This receptor was taken from a human donor with multiple sclerosis. The chain couples TRBV27 to TRBJ2-6; D remains ambiguous. The sequencing sample was made of CD8+ T cells from PBMCs. DNA for the CDR3: TGTGCCAGCAGCTACGACGGGGCCAACGTCCTGACTTTC. Its protein product is CASSYDGANVLTF.